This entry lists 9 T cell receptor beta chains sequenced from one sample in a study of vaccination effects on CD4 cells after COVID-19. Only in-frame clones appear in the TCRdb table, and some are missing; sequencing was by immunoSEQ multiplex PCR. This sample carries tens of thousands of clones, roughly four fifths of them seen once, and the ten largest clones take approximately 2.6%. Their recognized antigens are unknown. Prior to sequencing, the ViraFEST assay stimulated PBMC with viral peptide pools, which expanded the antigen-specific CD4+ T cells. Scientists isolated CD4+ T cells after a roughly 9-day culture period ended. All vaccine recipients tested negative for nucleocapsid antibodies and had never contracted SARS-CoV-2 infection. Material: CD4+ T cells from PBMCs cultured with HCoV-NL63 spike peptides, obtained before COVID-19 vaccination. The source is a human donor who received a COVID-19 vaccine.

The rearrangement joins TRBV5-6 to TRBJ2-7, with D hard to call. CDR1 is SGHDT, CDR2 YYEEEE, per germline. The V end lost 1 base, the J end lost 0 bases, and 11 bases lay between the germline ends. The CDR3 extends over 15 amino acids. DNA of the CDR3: TGTGCCAGCAGCTTGCAACAAATCCTCTCCTACGAGCAGTACGTC. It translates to CASSLQQILSYEQYV.

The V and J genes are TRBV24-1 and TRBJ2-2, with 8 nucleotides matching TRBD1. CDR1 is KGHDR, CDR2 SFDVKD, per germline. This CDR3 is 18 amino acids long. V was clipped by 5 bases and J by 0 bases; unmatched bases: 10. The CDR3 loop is CATSARPGQGSNTGELFF. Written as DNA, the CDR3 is TGTGCCACCAGTGCCCGACCTGGACAGGGATCGAACACCGGGGAGCTGTTTTTT.

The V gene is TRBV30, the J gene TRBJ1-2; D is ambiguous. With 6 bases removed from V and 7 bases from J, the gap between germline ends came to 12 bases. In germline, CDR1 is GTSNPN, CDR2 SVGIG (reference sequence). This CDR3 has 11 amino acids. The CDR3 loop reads CACPLGGGYTF. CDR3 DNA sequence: TGTGCCTGCCCTCTAGGCGGTGGCTACACCTTC.

CDR3 coding DNA: TGTGCCAGCAGCGTACGGGGAGTCACCGGGGAGCTGTTTTTT. As protein: CASSVRGVTGELFF. V gene TRBV9 combines with J gene TRBJ2-2, with D perhaps TRBD2 (5 bases). Germline CDR1 is SGDLS and CDR2 is YYNGEE. V was clipped by 1 base and J by 4 bases, with 8 bases between them. CDR3 length equals 14 residues.

CDR3 loop: CASSLGSGQGVNYGYTF. The DNA for the CDR3 is TGTGCCAGCAGCTTAGGGTCCGGGCAGGGAGTTAACTATGGCTACACCTTC. V usage is TRBV7-2 and J usage is TRBJ1-2; D might be TRBD1 (5 bases). V was clipped by 1 base and J by 1 base, with 16 bases between them. Germline V lookup: CDR1 SGHTA, CDR2 FQGNSA. This CDR3 is built from 17 residues.

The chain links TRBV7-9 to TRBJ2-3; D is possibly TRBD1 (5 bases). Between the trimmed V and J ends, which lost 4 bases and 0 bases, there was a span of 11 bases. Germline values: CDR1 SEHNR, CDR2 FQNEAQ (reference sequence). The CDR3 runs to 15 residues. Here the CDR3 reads CASSYVRASTDTQYF. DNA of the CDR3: TGTGCCAGCAGCTACGTCAGGGCTAGCACAGATACGCAGTATTTT.

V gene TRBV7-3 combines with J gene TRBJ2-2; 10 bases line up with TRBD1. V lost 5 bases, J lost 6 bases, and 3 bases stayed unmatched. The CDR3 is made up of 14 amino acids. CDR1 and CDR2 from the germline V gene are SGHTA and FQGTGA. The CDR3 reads CASSGGTGAGELFF. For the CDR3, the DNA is TGTGCCAGCAGCGGCGGGACAGGGGCCGGGGAGCTGTTTTTT.

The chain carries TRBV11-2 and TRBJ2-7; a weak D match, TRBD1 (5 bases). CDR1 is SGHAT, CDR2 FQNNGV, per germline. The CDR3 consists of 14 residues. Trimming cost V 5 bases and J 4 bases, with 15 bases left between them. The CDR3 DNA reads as TGTGCCAGCAGCCCTCGGGCAGGGCCTTACGAGCAGTACGTC. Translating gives CASSPRAGPYEQYV.

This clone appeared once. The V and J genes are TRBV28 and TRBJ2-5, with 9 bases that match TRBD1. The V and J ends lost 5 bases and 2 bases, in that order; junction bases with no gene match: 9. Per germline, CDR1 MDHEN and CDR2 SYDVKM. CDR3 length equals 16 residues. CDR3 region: CASSIQGTGIQETQYF. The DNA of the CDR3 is TGTGCCAGCAGTATTCAAGGGACAGGGATACAAGAGACCCAGTACTTC.